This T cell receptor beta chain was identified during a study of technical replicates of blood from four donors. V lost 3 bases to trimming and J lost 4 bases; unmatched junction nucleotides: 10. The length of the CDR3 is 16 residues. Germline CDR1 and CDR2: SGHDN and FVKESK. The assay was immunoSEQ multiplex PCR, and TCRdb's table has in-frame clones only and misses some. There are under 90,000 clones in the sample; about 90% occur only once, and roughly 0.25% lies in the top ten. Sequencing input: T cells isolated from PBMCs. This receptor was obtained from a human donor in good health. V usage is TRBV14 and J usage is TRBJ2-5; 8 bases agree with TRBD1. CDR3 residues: CASSHYRTGRRETQYF. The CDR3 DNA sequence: TGTGCCAGCAGCCATTACCGGACAGGGAGGCGAGAGACCCAGTACTTC.